The 31 T cell receptor beta chains below all came from one sample that was sequenced in a study of T cell repertoires in ileal Crohn's disease. Sequencing was performed with immunoSEQ multiplex PCR; in TCRdb, only in-frame clones are kept and a portion is missing. The sample records roughly 3,500 clones, roughly four fifths being singletons. The specimen was ileal tissue. The receptors come from an adult with Crohn's disease.

This chain's CDR3 is CASSSSVIIGGVNTEAFF. The CDR3 region has the DNA TGTGCCAGCAGCTCATCGGTTATCATCGGGGGGGTGAACACTGAAGCTTTCTTT. The genes are TRBV7-9 and TRBJ1-1; D is possibly TRBD1 (5 bases). The CDR3 runs 18 residues. The germline V gene has CDR1 SEHNR and CDR2 FQNEAQ (reference sequence). With 4 bases removed from V and 0 bases from J, the gap between germline ends came to 21 bases.

The chain combines TRBV5-1 with TRBJ2-3, with 7 bases that match TRBD1. CDR1 is SGHRS, CDR2 YFSETQ, per germline. The CDR3 consists of 14 residues. The junction had 7 bases not matched to a gene; V was cut back by 4 bases and J by 5 bases. The CDR3 nucleotides are TGCGCCAGCAGCCCGACTACAGGGGAAGATACGCAGTATTTT. Translated: CASSPTTGEDTQYF.

The chain has TRBV9 and TRBJ2-7, with 8 bases that match TRBD1. The germline V gene encodes CDR1 SGDLS and CDR2 YYNGEE. This CDR3 spans 15 amino acids. J was trimmed by 3 bases and V by 3 bases; bases with no gene match: 8. The CDR3 nucleotides are TGTGCCAGCAGCGAATTCCCGGGACAGGACTACGAGCAGTACTTC. It specifies CASSEFPGQDYEQYF. Together with reference TRBV9 and TRBJ2-7, the CDR3 gives the full variable domain: DSGVTQTPKHLITATGQRVTLRCSPRSGDLSVYWYQQSLDQGLQFLIQYYNGEERAKGNILERFSAQQFPDLHSELNLSSLELGDSALYFCASSEFPGQDYEQYFGPGTRLTVT.

This chain joins TRBV19 and TRBJ2-3; 9 nucleotides agree with TRBD1. Looked up from germline, CDR1 is LNHDA and CDR2 is SQIVND (reference sequence). After removal of 10 bases from V and 5 bases from J, the junction contained 4 bases not matched to a gene. CDR3 length: 12 residues. The CDR3 coding sequence is TGTGCCACCGGGACAGGGAGAGATACGCAGTATTTT. Amino acids: CATGTGRDTQYF.

This chain connects TRBV27 to TRBJ2-1; perhaps TRBD2 as D (5 bases). Trimming removed 5 bases at V and 9 bases at J, with 17 bases between. Germline assignment: CDR1 MNHEY and CDR2 SMNVEV (reference sequence). The CDR3 has 14 amino acids. Written as DNA, the CDR3 is TGTGCCAGCAGTCTTGGACTGCGTGAGGGTGAGCAGTTCTTC. Translating it yields CASSLGLREGEQFF.

This clone was seen more than once but under ten times. This sample also contains other DNA sequences that code for the same CDR3. The rearrangement uses TRBV29-1 and TRBJ2-3; 9 positions match TRBD1. The CDR3 has 15 residues. CDR1 and CDR2 from the germline V gene are SQVTM and ANQGSEA. V lost 3 bases to trimming and J lost 2 bases; unmatched junction nucleotides: 6. The CDR3 nucleotides are TGCAGCGTTGAGGGGGGACAGGGAAACACAGATACGCAGTATTTT. Its translation: CSVEGGQGNTDTQYF.

The chain is built from TRBV29-1 and TRBJ1-1; the D is unclear. The ends were cut back, 7 bases at V and 0 bases at J, with 12 bases in the middle. CDR1 is SQVTM, CDR2 ANQGSEA, per germline. CDR3 length: 13 amino acids. CDR3 region: CSATNVLNTEAFF. The CDR3 DNA follows: TGCAGCGCTACGAATGTGCTGAACACTGAAGCTTTCTTT.

The CDR3 sequence: CATPGQGAYGANVLTF. The DNA for the CDR3 is TGTGCCACCCCGGGACAGGGGGCCTATGGGGCCAACGTCCTGACTTTC. The V call is TRBV5-4, the J call TRBJ2-6; 12 bases are shared with TRBD1. V trimming: 9 bases; J trimming: 3 bases; junction bases outside the gene matches: 7. The CDR3 consists of 16 residues. Germline V lookup: CDR1 SGHNT, CDR2 YYREEE (reference sequence). The variable domain in full, completed from reference TRBV5-4 and TRBJ2-6, reads ETGVTQSPTHLIKTRGQQVTLRCSSQSGHNTVSWYQQALGQGPQFIFQYYREEENGRGNFPPRFSGLQFPNYSSELNVNALELDDSALYLCATPGQGAYGANVLTFGAGSRLTVL.

This clone was recorded once. The chain uses TRBV7-2 and TRBJ2-1, with 7 bases lining up with TRBD1. The V segment lost 6 bases and the J segment 9 bases; nucleotides outside the gene matches: 11. The CDR3 runs 14 residues. Germline CDR1 SGHTA, CDR2 FQGNSA. CDR3 sequence reads: CASSQNTGAGEQFF. The CDR3, as DNA: TGTGCCAGCAGTCAAAACACAGGGGCGGGTGAGCAGTTCTTC.

The rearrangement uses TRBV4-1 and TRBJ2-2, with D perhaps matching TRBD2 (6 bases). The V end lost 1 base, the J end lost 1 base, and 10 bases lay between the germline ends. CDR1 MGHRA and CDR2 YSYEKL come from the germline V gene. The CDR3 extends over 16 amino acids. The CDR3 coding sequence is TGCGCCAGCAGCCAAGGTCGGCGGGGGAACACCGGGGAGCTGTTTTTT. Protein product: CASSQGRRGNTGELFF.

Within the sample, this clone is large. The same CDR3 is also encoded by other DNA sequences in this sample. The chain employs TRBV18 and TRBJ1-2; the D gene is possibly TRBD1 (5 bases). The V gene's germline CDR1 is KGHSH and CDR2 LQKENI. The CDR3 covers 14 residues. Trimming cost V 2 bases and J 4 bases, with 11 bases left between them. The CDR3 loop is CASSPGQGLYGYTF. The DNA of the CDR3 is TGTGCCAGCTCACCAGGGCAGGGTCTCTATGGCTACACCTTC. The full variable domain, in which reference TRBV18 and TRBJ1-2 provide the parts outside the CDR3, is NAGVMQNPRHLVRRRGQEARLRCSPMKGHSHVYWYRQLPEEGLKFMVYLQKENIIDESGMPKERFSAEFPKEGPSILRIQQVVRGDSAAYFCASSPGQGLYGYTFGSGTRLTVV.

The chain combines TRBV6-5 with TRBJ2-7, with 9 bases matching TRBD1. Germline V lookup: CDR1 MNHEY, CDR2 SVGAGI. The CDR3 consists of 14 residues. J gave up 3 bases and V 5 bases, and 5 bases lay outside the gene matches. The CDR3 DNA sequence: TGTGCCAGCAGTATGACAGGGGGGAACTACGAGCAGTACTTC. It specifies CASSMTGGNYEQYF.

A few counts support this clone. This sequence joins TRBV19 and TRBJ1-5; 9 nucleotides line up with TRBD1. The CDR3 contains 15 residues. Germline V gene lookup returns CDR1 LNHDA and CDR2 SQIVND (reference sequence). The trim removed 9 bases at V and 6 bases at J, leaving 12 bases unmatched. CDR3 DNA: TGTGCCAGCCGGACAGGGGAGAAACCGACTCAGCCCCAGCATTTT. Translated, it gives CASRTGEKPTQPQHF.

This chain links TRBV7-9 with TRBJ1-3, with TRBD1 identical over 8 bases. The CDR3 extends over 16 amino acids. Germline V lookup: CDR1 SEHNR, CDR2 FQNEAQ (reference sequence). Trimming cost V 5 bases and J 4 bases; bases outside gene matches: 10. This chain's CDR3 is CASSPGQGSFGNTIYF. The CDR3 DNA reads as TGTGCCAGCAGCCCCGGACAGGGCAGTTTCGGAAACACCATATATTTT.

The rearrangement uses TRBV6-1 and TRBJ1-6; D remains unclear. V was clipped by 10 bases and J by 5 bases, with 9 bases between them. The CDR3 consists of 12 residues. Per the germline V gene, CDR1 is MNHNS and CDR2 is SASEGT. CDR3 protein: CATARDNSPLHF. DNA of the CDR3: TGTGCCACCGCTCGGGATAATTCACCCCTCCACTTT.

The rearrangement joins TRBV5-1 to TRBJ1-4; TRBD1 aligns across 10 bases. The CDR3 spans 16 residues. After removal of 3 bases from V and 5 bases from J, the junction contained 7 bases not matched to a gene. Germline V gene sequence: CDR1 SGHRS, CDR2 YFSETQ. In nucleotides, the CDR3 is TGCGCCAGCAGCTCGCCCCCGGGACAGGGGAATGAAAAACTGTTTTTT. It is translated as CASSSPPGQGNEKLFF. Full variable domain (remainder filled in from reference TRBV5-1 and TRBJ1-4): KAGVTQTPRYLIKTRGQQVTLSCSPISGHRSVSWYQQTPGQGLQFLFEYFSETQRNKGNFPGRFSGRQFSNSRSEMNVSTLELGDSALYLCASSSPPGQGNEKLFFGSGTQLSVL.

This chain links TRBV14 with TRBJ2-7; D is unresolved. The V gene lost 2 bases and the J gene lost 7 bases, with 12 bases spanning the gap. In germline, CDR1 is SGHDN, CDR2 FVKESK. The CDR3 is 13 amino acids. The CDR3 DNA follows: TGTGCCAGCAGCCAAAATCTGGGCCGGGAGCAGTACTTC. Protein sequence: CASSQNLGREQYF. Filled out from reference TRBV14 and TRBJ2-7, the complete variable domain reads EAGVTQFPSHSVIEKGQTVTLRCDPISGHDNLYWYRRVMGKEIKFLLHFVKESKQDESGMPNNRFLAERTGGTYSTLKVQPAELEDSGVYFCASSQNLGREQYFGPGTRLTVT.

The CDR3 spells CASSRDSSGNTIYF. The CDR3, as DNA: TGTGCCAGCAGCCGGGACAGCTCTGGAAACACCATATATTTT. The chain combines TRBV2 with TRBJ1-3; 7 bases are shared with TRBD1. This CDR3 spans 14 amino acids. CDR1 and CDR2 from the germline V gene are SNHLY and FYNNEI. V lost 6 bases and J lost 0; bases outside the gene matches: 2.

The gene calls are TRBV5-1 and TRBJ1-1; 8 nucleotides align to TRBD1. The germline V gene has CDR1 SGHRS and CDR2 YFSETQ. The J segment lost 3 bases and the V segment lost 1 base, leaving 8 bases of the junction unmatched. CDR3 length equals 16 residues. CDR3 loop: CASSLSGLDRDTEAFF. The CDR3 DNA reads as TGCGCCAGCAGCTTGAGTGGGCTGGACAGGGACACTGAAGCTTTCTTT.

The rearrangement uses TRBV7-9 and TRBJ1-2; a possible D gene is TRBD1 (5 bases). CDR1 is SEHNR and CDR2 is FQNEAQ in the germline V gene (reference sequence). V lost 1 base and J 6 bases, leaving 15 bases between the germline ends. The CDR3 has 15 residues. CDR3 protein: CASSLDRQGTNGYTF. The CDR3 coding sequence is TGTGCCAGCAGCTTAGATAGGCAGGGAACTAATGGCTACACCTTC.

The rearrangement joins TRBV19 to TRBJ1-5, with a weak D call TRBD1 (6 bases). V was shortened by 4 bases and J by 7 bases, with 14 bases between the two germline ends. Germline V gives CDR1 LNHDA, CDR2 SQIVND (reference sequence). The CDR3 contains 14 residues. The CDR3 region is CASSRGGLDQPQHF. As DNA, the CDR3 is TGTGCCAGTAGTAGGGGGGGGCTTGACCAGCCCCAGCATTTT.

This clone was picked up a small number of times. This chain joins TRBV11-2 and TRBJ1-2, with D tentatively TRBD1 (6 bases). V lost 4 bases, J lost 1 base, and 13 bases lay in between. CDR3 size: 15 residues. CDR1 SGHAT and CDR2 FQNNGV come from the germline V gene. In DNA, the CDR3 is TGTGCCAGCAGCTCAATCCGGACAGATAACTATGGCTACACCTTC. It translates to CASSSIRTDNYGYTF. Supplemented by reference TRBV11-2 and TRBJ1-2, the full variable domain reads EAGVAQSPRYKIIEKRQSVAFWCNPISGHATLYWYQQILGQGPKLLIQFQNNGVVDDSQLPKDRFSAERLKGVDSTLKIQPAKLEDSAVYLCASSSIRTDNYGYTFGSGTRLTVV.

V usage is TRBV18 and J usage is TRBJ2-7; D uncertain. Trimming took 2 bases from V and 6 from J, leaving 17 bases between them. Germline V CDR1 and CDR2: KGHSH, LQKENI. The CDR3 is made up of 15 amino acids. In nucleotides, the CDR3 is TGTGCCAGCTCACCAGAGGCAGCTCCCTTGGGCGAGCAGTACTTC. Its protein is CASSPEAAPLGEQYF.

V usage is TRBV6-5 and J usage is TRBJ1-3, with D maybe TRBD1 (6 bases). Trimming left V 0 bases short and J 4 bases short, with 10 bases between. Per the germline V gene, CDR1 is MNHEY and CDR2 is SVGAGI. The CDR3 runs to 15 residues. In DNA, the CDR3 is TGTGCCAGCAGTTACTCTACGACAGGCGGAAACACCATATATTTT. Amino acid sequence: CASSYSTTGGNTIYF.

V and J are TRBV2 and TRBJ2-1, with a weak D call TRBD2 (5 bases). CDR3 length: 12 amino acids. Trimming cost V 8 bases and J 10 bases, with 15 bases left between them. Germline V lookup: CDR1 SNHLY, CDR2 FYNNEI. CDR3 in DNA: TGTGCCAGCCCGTCGGGGAGCAACGAGCAGTTCTTC. Its protein product is CASPSGSNEQFF. Drawing the rest from reference TRBV2 and TRBJ2-1, the complete variable domain is EPEVTQTPSHQVTQMGQEVILRCVPISNHLYFYWYRQILGQKVEFLVSFYNNEISEKSEIFDDQFSVERPDGSNFTLKIRSTKLEDSAMYFCASPSGSNEQFFGPGTRLTVL.

The V and J genes are TRBV11-2 and TRBJ2-7, with TRBD2 identical over 9 bases. The CDR3 totals 17 residues. J gave up 4 bases and V 0 bases, and 10 bases lay outside the gene matches. Germline CDR1 reads SGHAT; CDR2 reads FQNNGV. The CDR3 region is CASSLEGRLAGTYEQYF. The CDR3 DNA is TGTGCCAGCAGCTTAGAGGGGAGGCTAGCGGGGACTTACGAGCAGTACTTC. The full variable domain, completed using reference TRBV11-2 and TRBJ2-7, is EAGVAQSPRYKIIEKRQSVAFWCNPISGHATLYWYQQILGQGPKLLIQFQNNGVVDDSQLPKDRFSAERLKGVDSTLKIQPAKLEDSAVYLCASSLEGRLAGTYEQYFGPGTRLTVT.

This clone was seen only a few times. The chain recombines TRBV5-4 with TRBJ1-3; D may be TRBD1 (5 bases). The CDR3 length is 14 residues. The V gene's germline CDR1 is SGHNT and CDR2 YYREEE (reference sequence). The V end lost 1 base, the J end lost 6 bases, and 11 bases lay between the germline ends. This CDR3 is CASSLRGVANTIYF. The CDR3, as DNA: TGTGCCAGCAGCTTGCGGGGGGTGGCAAACACCATATATTTT.

The J gene is TRBJ2-2, the V gene TRBV4-2, with 8 positions matching TRBD2. This CDR3 contains 16 residues. Trimming cost V 4 bases and J 2 bases; bases outside gene matches: 6. Germline CDR1 is LGHNA and CDR2 is YNFKEQ. The CDR3: CASSLGLAGNTGELFF. DNA for the CDR3: TGTGCCAGCAGCCTAGGACTAGCCGGTAACACCGGGGAGCTGTTTTTT.

The chain has TRBV10-1 and TRBJ2-7; D is perhaps TRBD1 (6 bases). Trimming stripped 7 bases from V and 4 bases from J, with 17 bases between. The germline V gene encodes CDR1 WNHNN and CDR2 SYGVQD (reference sequence). The CDR3 contains 14 residues. The CDR3 region is CASILTGSIYEQYF. The CDR3 nucleotides are TGCGCCAGCATATTGACAGGATCGATATACGAGCAGTACTTC.

This rearrangement joins TRBV6-5 to TRBJ1-4; tentatively, D is TRBD1 (5 bases). This CDR3 spans 15 amino acids. Germline CDR1 and CDR2: MNHEY and SVGAGI. The V end was cut by 5 bases, the J end by 4 bases, with 14 bases between. CDR3: CASSLRRQYNEKLFF. CDR3 bases: TGTGCCAGCAGTCTCAGGCGACAGTATAATGAAAAACTGTTTTTT.

The V call is TRBV27, the J call TRBJ1-4; maybe TRBD1 (5 bases). V lost 5 bases to trimming and J lost 6 bases, with 19 bases between them. The CDR3 is 16 amino acids. CDR1 and CDR2 from the germline V gene are MNHEY and SMNVEV (reference sequence). The CDR3 reads CASSPLIRGVDEKLFF. The CDR3, as DNA: TGTGCCAGCAGTCCACTCATCCGGGGGGTGGATGAAAAACTGTTTTTT.